The 27 T cell receptor beta chains given below trace back to one sample, sequenced in a study of beta chain features in type 1 diabetes. Study-level findings and limits: TCRB CDR3s from Type 1 diabetes patients were moderately but significantly shorter in all four CD4+ subsets.

Since all of the isolated RNA was reverse transcribed, expressed TCRB transcripts were what got sequenced. Clones were sequenced by immunoSEQ multiplex PCR, and TCRdb holds only the in-frame ones, with some missing. This sample has around 310,000 clones, with about 14% found just once. Their antigens remain unidentified. Sequenced: naive CD4+ T cells from blood. These receptors originate from a woman under 30 with type 1 diabetes.

This chain uses TRBV9 with TRBJ1-3, with D hard to call. The CDR3 has 16 amino acids. Germline lookup yields CDR1 SGDLS and CDR2 YYNGEE. V shed 0 bases and J shed 3 bases, with 13 bases lying between them. The DNA of the CDR3 is TGTGCCAGCAGCGTAGAGCCCCCGACACATGGAAACACCATATATTTT. This sequence encodes CASSVEPPTHGNTIYF. Combining the CDR3 with reference TRBV9 and TRBJ1-3 gives the whole variable domain DSGVTQTPKHLITATGQRVTLRCSPRSGDLSVYWYQQSLDQGLQFLIQYYNGEERAKGNILERFSAQQFPDLHSELNLSSLELGDSALYFCASSVEPPTHGNTIYFGEGSWLTVV.

This clone was detected only a few times. The chain employs TRBV19 and TRBJ2-1, with TRBD2 as a possible D gene (5 bases). V lost 4 bases, J lost 4 bases, and 14 bases lay in between. The CDR3 length is 15 residues. CDR1 and CDR2 from the germline V gene are LNHDA and SQIVND (reference sequence). The CDR3 DNA sequence: TGTGCCAGTAGTAACGGACTTCTTATTTACAATGAGCAGTTCTTC. Translating gives CASSNGLLIYNEQFF.

The gene calls are TRBV6-5 and TRBJ2-1; maybe TRBD1 (6 bases). The germline V and J ends were trimmed by 2 bases and 5 bases, with 13 bases remaining between them. Germline V CDR1 and CDR2: MNHEY, SVGAGI. The CDR3 covers 15 residues. This CDR3 reads CASSYARDTHNEQFF. The CDR3 nucleotides are TGTGCCAGCAGTTACGCCCGGGACACACACAATGAGCAGTTCTTC.

The chain joins TRBV11-3 to TRBJ1-2; 8 bases align to TRBD1. CDR1 is SGHNT and CDR2 is YENEEA in the germline V gene. CDR3 length equals 13 residues. Germline trimming cut 4 bases from V and 6 bases from J; bases unmatched to any gene: 4. The CDR3 here is CASSSGGANGYTF. The DNA for the CDR3 is TGTGCCAGCAGCTCAGGGGGCGCGAATGGCTACACCTTC.

This rearrangement joins TRBV7-9 to TRBJ1-2; D remains unclear. Trimming cost V 1 base and J 5 bases, with 5 bases left between them. CDR3 size: 12 residues. Germline CDR1 is SEHNR and CDR2 is FQNEAQ (reference sequence). The DNA of the CDR3 is TGTGCCAGCAGCTTAGGACAATATGGCTACACCTTC. Encoded protein: CASSLGQYGYTF. Combining the CDR3 with reference TRBV7-9 and TRBJ1-2 gives the whole variable domain DTGVSQNPRHKITKRGQNVTFRCDPISEHNRLYWYRQTLGQGPEFLTYFQNEAQLEKSRLLSDRFSAERPKGSFSTLEIQRTEQGDSAMYLCASSLGQYGYTFGSGTRLTVV.

J is TRBJ1-2 and V is TRBV14, with D uncertain. CDR3 length: 15 residues. V gave up 1 base and J gave up 3 bases, with 12 bases separating them. Germline V gene lookup returns CDR1 SGHDN and CDR2 FVKESK. CDR3 region: CASSQVFEGYYGYTF. The CDR3 DNA reads as TGTGCCAGCAGCCAAGTTTTTGAGGGCTACTATGGCTACACCTTC.

A few counts support this clone. The chain combines TRBV7-2 with TRBJ2-7; 8 bases match TRBD2. The CDR3 has 14 amino acids. The trim removed 5 bases at V and 6 bases at J, leaving 9 bases unmatched. Germline lookup yields CDR1 SGHTA and CDR2 FQGNSA. DNA for the CDR3: TGTGCCAGCAGCCCCCACAGCGGGAGAGCCGAGCAGTACGTC. As protein: CASSPHSGRAEQYV.

This clone was counted only a few times. This chain uses TRBV28 with TRBJ1-2, with 8 bases matching TRBD1. V was clipped by 5 bases and J by 4 bases; unmatched bases: 6. CDR1 MDHEN and CDR2 SYDVKM come from the germline V gene. This CDR3 spans 14 amino acids. The DNA for the CDR3 is TGTGCCAGCAGTCCTCAGGGGGCCCTCTATGGCTACACCTTC. It translates to CASSPQGALYGYTF.

This clone was counted a few times. The J gene is TRBJ1-5, the V gene TRBV18; 12 bases align to TRBD1. The V gene end was trimmed by 3 bases and the J gene end by 5 bases; junction bases not matched to a gene: 2. Germline CDR1 and CDR2: KGHSH and LQKENI. The CDR3 is 15 residues long. CDR3 sequence reads: CASSPGTGGYQPQHF. CDR3 nucleotides: TGTGCCAGCTCACCCGGGACAGGGGGCTATCAGCCCCAGCATTTT.

This clone appeared a few times. Other nucleotide sequences from this sample produce the same CDR3. The J gene is TRBJ2-2, the V gene TRBV5-1; a possible D gene is TRBD1 (6 bases). Looked up from germline, CDR1 is SGHRS and CDR2 is YFSETQ. Trimming pared 1 base from V and 5 bases from J, leaving 9 bases between. This CDR3 region has 14 residues. The CDR3, as DNA: TGCGCCAGCAGCTTGCCTCAGGGGACCGGGGAGCTGTTTTTT. Translating it yields CASSLPQGTGELFF.

CDR3 coding DNA: TGCGCCAGCAGGGAAGGAGGGATAGGCAATCAGCCCCAGCATTTT. It is translated as CASREGGIGNQPQHF. The rearrangement joins TRBV5-1 to TRBJ1-5; D gene ambiguous. CDR3 length: 15 amino acids. Germline V gene data show CDR1 as SGHRS and CDR2 as YFSETQ. Trimming left V 5 bases short and J 2 bases short, with 14 bases between.

This clone was counted a few times. The CDR3 coding sequence is TGTGCCAGCAGCTTAGCGGGGCTGATTTATGGCTACACCTTC. Encoded protein: CASSLAGLIYGYTF. This chain links TRBV7-9 with TRBJ1-2; a weak D match, TRBD1 (5 bases). The V end was cut by 0 bases, the J end by 5 bases, with 10 bases between. CDR3 length: 14 amino acids. From germline, CDR1 is SEHNR and CDR2 FQNEAQ (reference sequence).

This clone was seen a handful of times. This sequence joins TRBV2 and TRBJ2-1; 12 bases match TRBD2. V shed 4 bases, J shed 8 bases, and the junction held 9 bases outside the gene matches. The CDR3 has 16 residues. Germline CDR1 is SNHLY and CDR2 is FYNNEI. CDR3 coding DNA: TGTGCCAGCAGTGCCCTCTGGACTAGCGGGAAGGATGAGCAGTTCTTC. Translation: CASSALWTSGKDEQFF.

This clone was counted only a few times. The chain carries TRBV30 and TRBJ2-1, with TRBD2 matching 9 bases. Germline V gene data show CDR1 as GTSNPN and CDR2 as SVGIG (reference sequence). This CDR3 is 14 amino acids long. Trimming took 3 bases from V and 8 from J; bases not matched to a gene: 8. CDR3 protein: CAWRRGGAIYEQFF. The CDR3 region has the DNA TGTGCCTGGAGGCGGGGGGGAGCAATATATGAGCAGTTCTTC.

The gene calls are TRBV28 and TRBJ1-5, with D perhaps TRBD1 (5 bases). This CDR3 has 16 residues. The V end lost 7 bases, the J end lost 1 base, and 17 bases lay between the germline ends. The germline CDR1 and CDR2 sequences are MDHEN and SYDVKM. CDR3 sequence: CASTQFPGGSNQPQHF. CDR3 coding DNA: TGTGCCAGCACCCAGTTTCCGGGGGGGAGCAATCAGCCCCAGCATTTT.

The rearrangement links TRBV18 to TRBJ1-1; no clear D. The CDR3 runs to 15 residues. Per the germline V gene, CDR1 is KGHSH and CDR2 is LQKENI. V lost 0 bases, J lost 0 bases, and 8 bases lay in between. CDR3 amino acids: CASSPPGGLNTEAFF. The CDR3 DNA is TGTGCCAGCTCACCACCGGGAGGGCTGAACACTGAAGCTTTCTTT.

This chain's CDR3 is CSASSGTGNQPQHF. The CDR3, as DNA: TGCAGCGCATCATCCGGGACAGGTAATCAGCCCCAGCATTTT. The chain couples TRBV29-1 to TRBJ1-5; 8 bases are a match to TRBD1. This CDR3 contains 14 residues. Trimming removed 7 bases from V and 4 bases from J; junction bases left unmatched: 9. Germline CDR1 SQVTM, CDR2 ANQGSEA.

This clone was detected a few times. Other DNA sequences from this sample encode an identical CDR3 as well. This sequence joins TRBV30 and TRBJ1-1; D gene unclear. The V end lost 3 bases, the J end lost 8 bases, and 13 bases lay between the germline ends. Germline loops: CDR1 GTSNPN, CDR2 SVGIG (reference sequence). There are 12 residues in the CDR3. CDR3 sequence: CAWSAGRAEAFF. CDR3 DNA sequence: TGTGCCTGGAGCGCTGGGAGAGCCGAAGCTTTCTTT.

The chain uses TRBV29-1 and TRBJ2-5; a possible D gene is TRBD2 (6 bases). The germline CDR1 and CDR2 sequences are SQVTM and ANQGSEA. The CDR3 contains 15 residues. V was cut by 4 bases and J by 0 bases, with 15 bases left in between. The CDR3 is CSVVRRDPNQETQYF. The CDR3 nucleotides read TGCAGCGTTGTCAGGCGGGACCCTAACCAAGAGACCCAGTACTTC.

V is TRBV2 and J is TRBJ2-1, with 7 bases aligning to TRBD2. V shed 6 bases, J shed 8 bases, and the junction held 13 bases outside the gene matches. The CDR3 runs 15 residues. Per germline, CDR1 SNHLY and CDR2 FYNNEI. The CDR3 protein is CASSRDYGSGDEQFF. CDR3 DNA: TGTGCCAGCAGCAGGGACTATGGTAGCGGCGATGAGCAGTTCTTC.

The chain couples TRBV11-2 to TRBJ2-1, with 7 bases aligning to TRBD1. The CDR3 consists of 13 residues. V lost 7 bases to trimming and J lost 8 bases; unmatched junction nucleotides: 8. Germline CDR1 is SGHAT and CDR2 is FQNNGV. The CDR3 reads CASKGQASDEQFF. The CDR3 bases are TGTGCCAGCAAAGGACAGGCTTCCGATGAGCAGTTCTTC.

This clone was counted between two and nine times. The V gene is TRBV18, the J gene TRBJ2-2; D uncertain. Per the germline V gene, CDR1 is KGHSH and CDR2 is LQKENI. The CDR3 extends over 14 amino acids. Trimming stripped 3 bases from V and 0 bases from J, with 5 bases between. The CDR3 DNA is TGTGCCAGCTCACCCAGCGCGAACACCGGGGAGCTGTTTTTT. It encodes CASSPSANTGELFF.

The gene calls are TRBV9 and TRBJ2-2; TRBD2 might be the D (6 bases). CDR3 size: 15 residues. CDR1 SGDLS and CDR2 YYNGEE come from the germline V gene. V gave up 0 bases and J gave up 5 bases, with 11 bases separating them. For the CDR3, the DNA is TGTGCCAGCAGCGTAGCTTTGGAGGGTACCGGGGAGCTGTTTTTT. As protein: CASSVALEGTGELFF.

This clone showed up just a few times. V and J are TRBV5-1 and TRBJ2-3; TRBD2 matches at 9 bases. Germline trimming cut 2 bases from V and 5 bases from J; bases unmatched to any gene: 18. The CDR3 is made up of 19 amino acids. Germline V gene data show CDR1 as SGHRS and CDR2 as YFSETQ. CDR3 coding DNA: TGCGCCAGCAGCTTAGGCCTTCGTAGCGGGAGACCTCTGGGAGATACGCAGTATTTT. This encodes CASSLGLRSGRPLGDTQYF. The whole variable domain, filled in from reference TRBV5-1 and TRBJ2-3, reads KAGVTQTPRYLIKTRGQQVTLSCSPISGHRSVSWYQQTPGQGLQFLFEYFSETQRNKGNFPGRFSGRQFSNSRSEMNVSTLELGDSALYLCASSLGLRSGRPLGDTQYFGPGTRLTVL.

This clone was observed a few times. DNA of the CDR3: TGTGCCAGCAGCTGGGGGACAGGGAACTATGGCTACACCTTC. Protein: CASSWGTGNYGYTF. This sequence joins TRBV7-9 and TRBJ1-2, with 9 positions matching TRBD1. The V gene's germline CDR1 is SEHNR and CDR2 FQNEAQ (reference sequence). Trimming removed 4 bases from V and 2 bases from J; junction bases left unmatched: 2. The CDR3 is 14 amino acids.

The chain has TRBV10-3 and TRBJ1-2; D is unclear. Germline lookup yields CDR1 ENHRY and CDR2 SYGVKD. The length of the CDR3 is 13 residues. Deletions cut 2 bases from V and 4 bases from J, with 8 bases between. The CDR3 sequence is CAISETQFYGYTF. As DNA, the CDR3 is TGTGCCATCAGTGAGACGCAGTTCTATGGCTACACCTTC.

This rearrangement joins TRBV5-4 to TRBJ2-3, with 7 bases aligning to TRBD1. CDR1 and CDR2 (germline): SGHNT, YYREEE (reference sequence). The CDR3 sequence is 15 residues long. The J segment lost 8 bases and the V segment lost 0 bases, leaving 9 bases of the junction unmatched. The CDR3 here is CASSLERGQSSTQYF. The DNA for the CDR3 is TGTGCCAGCAGCTTGGAGAGGGGGCAGAGTAGTACGCAGTATTTT. Drawing the rest from reference TRBV5-4 and TRBJ2-3, the complete variable domain is ETGVTQSPTHLIKTRGQQVTLRCSSQSGHNTVSWYQQALGQGPQFIFQYYREEENGRGNFPPRFSGLQFPNYSSELNVNALELDDSALYLCASSLERGQSSTQYFGPGTRLTVL.